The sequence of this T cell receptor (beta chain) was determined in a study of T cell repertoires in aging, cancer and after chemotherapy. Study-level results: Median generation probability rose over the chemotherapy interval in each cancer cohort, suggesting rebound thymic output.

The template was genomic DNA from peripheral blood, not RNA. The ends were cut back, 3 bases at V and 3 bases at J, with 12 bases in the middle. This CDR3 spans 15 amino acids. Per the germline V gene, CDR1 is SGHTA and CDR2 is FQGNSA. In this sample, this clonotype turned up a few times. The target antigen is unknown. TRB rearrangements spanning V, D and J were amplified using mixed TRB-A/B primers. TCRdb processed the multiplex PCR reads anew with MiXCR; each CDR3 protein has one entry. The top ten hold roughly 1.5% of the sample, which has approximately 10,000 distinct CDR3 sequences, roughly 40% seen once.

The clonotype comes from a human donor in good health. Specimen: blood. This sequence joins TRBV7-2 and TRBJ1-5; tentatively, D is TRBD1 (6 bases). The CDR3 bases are TGTGCCAGCAGCTTCGGACAGCACTACAATCAGCCCCAGCATTTT. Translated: CASSFGQHYNQPQHF.